The 18 T cell receptor beta chains below all came from one sample that was sequenced in a study of OX40 agonist ivuxolimab in advanced cancers. Libraries were built with the immunoSEQ multiplex PCR assay. TCRdb took over this immuneACCESS table, retaining in-frame rearrangements with V and J assigned. Such tables are incomplete; in checked studies, under half of the missing clones stem from an unresolved V gene, and the remainder is unexplained. The sample table records about 39,000 clones; approximately 90% of these occur just once. The biggest ten clones account for about 20% of the sample. Source: CD4+ or CD8+ T cells sorted from blood, taken in a trial of the OX40 agonist ivuxolimab. Receptors were obtained from an adult with an advanced solid tumor such as melanoma, head and neck, liver or kidney cancer.

The genes are TRBV28 and TRBJ2-7; possible D gene TRBD2, 6 bases. This CDR3 spans 15 amino acids. Germline-derived CDR1 and CDR2 are MDHEN and SYDVKM. Trimming took off 5 bases at V and 5 bases at J, with 19 bases between the two ends. The CDR3 reads CASSPNEGTEHEQYF. In DNA form, the CDR3 reads TGTGCCAGCAGTCCCAATGAGGGGACTGAGCACGAGCAGTACTTC.

The CDR3 is CASSQGTGGTDTQYF. The CDR3 DNA is TGTGCCAGCAGCCAAGGGACGGGGGGCACAGATACGCAGTATTTT. The rearrangement links TRBV7-9 to TRBJ2-3, with D perhaps TRBD2 (6 bases). The CDR3 spans 15 residues. Trimming removed 5 bases at V and 1 base at J, with 13 bases between. Germline V lookup: CDR1 SEHNR, CDR2 FQNEAQ (reference sequence).

The rearrangement joins TRBV28 to TRBJ1-1; D perhaps matches TRBD1 (5 bases). This CDR3 contains 14 residues. Trimming shortened V by 6 bases and J by 13 bases, and 24 bases separated the two germline ends. The germline gives CDR1 MDHEN, CDR2 SYDVKM. The DNA of the CDR3 is TGTGCCAGCAGGACGAGGGGTTCCTTGTCTGGTGGTTTCTTT. Residues: CASRTRGSLSGGFF.

This sequence joins TRBV5-6 and TRBJ1-2; D is perhaps TRBD1 (6 bases). V lost 3 bases to trimming and J lost 8 bases, with 17 bases between them. This CDR3 has 14 amino acids. Germline V gene lookup returns CDR1 SGHDT and CDR2 YYEEEE. CDR3 in DNA: TGTGCCAGCAGCTCCTGGGGTACAGGGCACGGCTACACCTTC. It specifies CASSSWGTGHGYTF.

The chain carries TRBV7-8 and TRBJ2-3; 10 bases align to TRBD1. The CDR3 spans 16 residues. After removal of 5 bases from V and 2 bases from J, the junction contained 7 bases not matched to a gene. Germline V gene lookup returns CDR1 SGHVS and CDR2 FQNEAQ. CDR3 coding DNA: TGTGCCAGCAGCCGGTGGACAGGGGGGGCCACAGATACGCAGTATTTT. It yields the protein CASSRWTGGATDTQYF.

This rearrangement joins TRBV4-1 to TRBJ1-6; TRBD1 aligns across 7 bases. Trimming cost V 4 bases and J 9 bases; bases outside gene matches: 6. The CDR3 sequence is 14 residues long. The germline gives CDR1 MGHRA, CDR2 YSYEKL. The CDR3 DNA reads TGCGCCAGCAGCCCGACAGGGCTAGTTTCACCCCTCCACTTT. Translation: CASSPTGLVSPLHF.

This chain connects TRBV11-1 to TRBJ2-7, with 15 bases lining up with TRBD2. After removal of 4 bases from V and 2 bases from J, the junction contained 9 bases not matched to a gene. Germline CDR1 reads SGHAT; CDR2 reads FQDESV (reference sequence). This CDR3 has 18 amino acids. Here the CDR3 DNA reads TGTGCCAGCAGCTCGCTTCCCGGGACTAGCGGGAGGCCCTACGAGCAGTACTTC. This codes for CASSSLPGTSGRPYEQYF.

The V call is TRBV4-1, the J call TRBJ1-1; D may be TRBD1 (5 bases). The CDR3 covers 13 residues. Trimming removed 4 bases at V and 3 bases at J, with 9 bases between. Germline loops: CDR1 MGHRA, CDR2 YSYEKL. The CDR3 DNA is TGCGCCAGCAGCCCAGGGACGGACACTGAAGCTTTCTTT. Translating gives CASSPGTDTEAFF.

This chain connects TRBV6-4 to TRBJ2-3; 8 bases are a match to TRBD2. From germline, CDR1 is MRHNA and CDR2 SNTAGT. V shed 2 bases, J shed 4 bases, and the junction held 5 bases outside the gene matches. The CDR3 covers 15 residues. This CDR3 is CASSDRAGESDTQYF. The DNA for the CDR3 is TGTGCCAGCAGTGACCGAGCGGGAGAATCAGATACGCAGTATTTT.

Turning to this clone: Other nucleotide sequences in the sample specify the same CDR3. This sequence joins TRBV2 and TRBJ2-3, with TRBD2 matching 13 bases. The germline gives CDR1 SNHLY, CDR2 FYNNEI. V lost 1 base, J lost 3 bases, and 7 bases stayed unmatched. The CDR3 totals 18 residues. The CDR3 loop reads CASSEESGLAGVTDTQYF. The CDR3 coding sequence is TGTGCCAGCAGTGAAGAAAGTGGACTAGCGGGAGTTACAGATACGCAGTATTTT.

This clone was observed a handful of times. The CDR3 region has the DNA TGTGCCAGCAGTTTTATTGCGGAGGGATTTGGGGCCAACGTCCTGACTTTC. This sequence encodes CASSFIAEGFGANVLTF. This chain uses TRBV28 with TRBJ2-6; D perhaps matches TRBD2 (6 bases). This CDR3 contains 17 residues. V was clipped by 3 bases and J by 3 bases, with 15 bases between them. Germline CDR1 MDHEN, CDR2 SYDVKM.

The chain joins TRBV5-1 to TRBJ2-3; no clear D gene. The CDR3 has 16 amino acids. Germline V gene lookup returns CDR1 SGHRS and CDR2 YFSETQ. The V end lost 4 bases, the J end lost 2 bases, and 17 bases lay between the germline ends. In DNA form, the CDR3 reads TGCGCCAGCAGCCGGACCGGGCTCCAGGCCACAGATACGCAGTATTTT. Translating it yields CASSRTGLQATDTQYF.

The chain carries TRBV4-1 and TRBJ1-3, with TRBD1 matching 9 bases. Germline loops: CDR1 MGHRA, CDR2 YSYEKL. V trimming: 3 bases; J trimming: 0 bases; junction bases outside the gene matches: 6. The CDR3 is 17 residues long. CDR3 protein: CASSHRTGAFSGNTIYF. As DNA, the CDR3 is TGCGCCAGCAGCCACAGGACAGGGGCCTTCTCTGGAAACACCATATATTTT.

The rearrangement links TRBV6-6 to TRBJ2-3; TRBD1 matches at 7 bases. V was clipped by 2 bases and J by 4 bases; unmatched bases: 6. CDR1 is MNHNY, CDR2 SVGAGI, per germline (reference sequence). The CDR3 is 15 residues long. CDR3 nucleotide sequence: TGTGCCAGCAGTTACCGGGACAGTTCATCAGATACGCAGTATTTT. Translated: CASSYRDSSSDTQYF.

This CDR3 is CASSYPGGAWSSGAYEQYF. In DNA form, the CDR3 reads TGTGCCAGCAGTTACCCAGGGGGCGCTTGGTCTAGCGGTGCCTACGAGCAGTACTTC. J is TRBJ2-7 and V is TRBV28, with D possibly being TRBD1 (8 bases). Germline V gene data show CDR1 as MDHEN and CDR2 as SYDVKM. V dropped 4 bases and J dropped 2 bases, with 27 bases sitting between them. The CDR3 totals 19 residues.

This chain joins TRBV7-9 and TRBJ2-1, with TRBD2 matching over 9 bases. The CDR3 extends over 14 amino acids. Trimming cost V 8 bases and J 4 bases; bases outside gene matches: 6. Germline lookup yields CDR1 SEHNR and CDR2 FQNEAQ (reference sequence). CDR3 nucleotide sequence: TGTGCCAGCCGAGGGCGGGAGGGGTACAATGAGCAGTTCTTC. Its translation: CASRGREGYNEQFF.

V usage is TRBV2 and J usage is TRBJ1-6; possible D gene TRBD1, 6 bases. The CDR3 covers 15 residues. From germline, CDR1 is SNHLY and CDR2 FYNNEI. V lost 8 bases, J lost 10 bases, and 21 bases lay in between. DNA for the CDR3: TGTGCCAGCCGATATCAGGGGTTGGGCGAATCACCCCTCCACTTT. It is translated as CASRYQGLGESPLHF.

CDR3 region: CASSWSSGMPYNEQFF. CDR3 sequence (DNA): TGTGCCAGTAGTTGGTCTAGCGGCATGCCCTACAATGAGCAGTTCTTC. The V call is TRBV19, the J call TRBJ2-1; 7 bases are shared with TRBD2. V was pared by 5 bases and J by 2 bases, with 9 bases of the junction left unmatched. The CDR3 is 16 residues long. The germline V gene has CDR1 LNHDA and CDR2 SQIVND (reference sequence). The full variable domain, its missing parts supplied by reference TRBV19 and TRBJ2-1, is DGGITQSPKYLFRKEGQNVTLSCEQNLNHDAMYWYRQDPGQGLRLIYYSQIVNDFQKGDIAEGYSVSREKKESFPLTVTSAQKNPTAFYLCASSWSSGMPYNEQFFGPGTRLTVL.